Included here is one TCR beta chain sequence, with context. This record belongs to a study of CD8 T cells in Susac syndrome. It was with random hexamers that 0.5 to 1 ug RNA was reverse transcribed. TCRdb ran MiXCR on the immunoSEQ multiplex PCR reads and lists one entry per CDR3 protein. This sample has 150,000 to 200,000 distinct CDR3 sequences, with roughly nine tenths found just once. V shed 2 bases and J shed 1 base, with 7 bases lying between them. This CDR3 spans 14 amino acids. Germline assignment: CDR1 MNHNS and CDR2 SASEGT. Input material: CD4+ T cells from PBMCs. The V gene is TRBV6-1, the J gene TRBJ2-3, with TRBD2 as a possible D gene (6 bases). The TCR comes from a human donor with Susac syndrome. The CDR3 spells CASSEPGGTDTQYF. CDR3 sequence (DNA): TGTGCCAGCAGTGAACCGGGGGGCACAGATACGCAGTATTTT.